The clone carrying this TCR beta chain was seen at least ten times. This sample's time point: pre-sensitization, week 0. The treatment: therapeutic diphenylcyclopropenone sensitization with weekly scalp DPC. The source of the sample is a study of human T cells and chemical hapten exposure. Across the whole study: Patch testing was performed with 0.01% DPC on the upper back, with reading at 6 days. TCR yields per sample varied mostly from small pooled library volume differences.

TCRdb ran MiXCR on the RACE reads and lists one entry per CDR3 protein. The top ten hold about 8.7% of the sample, which has around 300,000 distinct CDR3 sequences, roughly 6% seen once. This CDR3 comprises 15 residues. The V and J ends lost 10 bases and 7 bases, in that order; junction bases with no gene match: 13. Looked up from germline, CDR1 is ENHRY and CDR2 is SYGVKD. Material: whole blood, obtained in connection with sensitization to the hapten diphenylcyclopropenone (DPC). This sequence originates from a woman in her late teens or twenties with alopecia areata. Some clones in this sample may be carry-over from other donors' samples. V gene TRBV10-3 combines with J gene TRBJ2-1, with 10 bases fitting TRBD1. CDR3 in DNA: TGTGCCACTTCCCCTGGACAGGGGGAAGCAAATGAGCAGTTCTTC. Translation: CATSPGQGEANEQFF.